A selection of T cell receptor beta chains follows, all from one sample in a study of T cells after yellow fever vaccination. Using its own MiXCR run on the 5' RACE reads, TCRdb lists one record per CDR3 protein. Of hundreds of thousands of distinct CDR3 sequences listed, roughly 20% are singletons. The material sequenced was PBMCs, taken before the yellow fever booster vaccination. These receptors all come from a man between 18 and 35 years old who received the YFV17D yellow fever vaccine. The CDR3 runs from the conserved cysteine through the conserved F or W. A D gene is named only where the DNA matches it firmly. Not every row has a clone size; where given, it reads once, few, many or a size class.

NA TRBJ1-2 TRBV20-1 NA CSARTHQGWHGYTF TGCAGTGCTAGAACCCATCAGGGTTGGCATGGCTACACCTTC
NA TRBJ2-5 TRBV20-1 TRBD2 CSARGLAGEETQYF TGCAGTGCTAGGGGACTAGCGGGAGAAGAGACCCAGTACTTC
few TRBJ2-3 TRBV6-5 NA CASSQQGVRDTQYF TGTGCCAGCAGTCAACAAGGGGTCCGGGATACGCAGTATTTT
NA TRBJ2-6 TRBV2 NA CASRPWSSGANVLTF TGTGCCAGCAGACCTTGGAGCTCTGGGGCCAACGTCCTGACTTTC
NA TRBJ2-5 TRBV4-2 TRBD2 CASSQPSASGGKETQYF TGTGCCAGCAGCCAACCTTCGGCTAGCGGGGGAAAAGAGACCCAGTACTTC
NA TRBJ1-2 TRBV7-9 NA CASSLVGRYGYTF TGTGCCAGCAGCTTAGTAGGTCGCTATGGCTACACCTTC
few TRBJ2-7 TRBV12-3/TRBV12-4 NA CASSFGTGDEQYF TGTGCCAGCAGTTTCGGAACGGGGGACGAGCAGTACTTC
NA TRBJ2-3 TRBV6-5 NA CASSYSGPSTDTQYF TGTGCCAGCAGTTACTCCGGACCGAGTACAGATACGCAGTATTTT
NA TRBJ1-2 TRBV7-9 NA CASSSIWGPGYGYTF TGTGCCAGCAGCTCCATCTGGGGCCCCGGCTACGGCTACACCTTC
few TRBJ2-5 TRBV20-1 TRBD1 CSVTGGQETQYF TGCAGTGTTACAGGGGGCCAAGAGACCCAGTACTTC
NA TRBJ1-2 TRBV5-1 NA CASSPDSIYGYTF TGCGCCAGCAGCCCGGACAGTATCTATGGCTACACCTTC
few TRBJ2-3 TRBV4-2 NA CASSQERERSTDTQYF TGTGCCAGCAGCCAAGAAAGGGAGCGCTCCACAGATACGCAGTATTTT
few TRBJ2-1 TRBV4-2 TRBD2 CASSQDPTSGGAPEQFF TGTGCCAGCAGCCAAGATCCGACTAGCGGGGGGGCCCCTGAGCAGTTCTTC
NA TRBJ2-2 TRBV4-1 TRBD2 CASSQPWTREVLAGEITGELFF TGCGCCAGCAGCCAACCCTGGACGCGGGAGGTCCTAGCGGGGGAGATCACCGGGGAGCTGTTTTTT
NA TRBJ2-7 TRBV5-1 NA CASSLERGMSTGEQYF TGCGCCAGCAGCTTGGAAAGGGGGATGAGTACGGGGGAGCAGTACTTC
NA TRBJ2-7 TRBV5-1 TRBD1 CASNNLGQGEPYEQYF TGCGCCAGCAACAATTTGGGGCAGGGGGAGCCCTACGAGCAGTACTTC
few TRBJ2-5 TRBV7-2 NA CASSLVPGDQETQYF TGTGCCAGCAGCTTAGTACCAGGTGACCAAGAGACCCAGTACTTC
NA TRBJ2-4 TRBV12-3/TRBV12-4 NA CASSLPVGIQYF TGTGCCAGCAGTTTACCGGTTGGCATTCAGTACTTC
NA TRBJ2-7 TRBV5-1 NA CASSLARDGFYEQYF TGCGCCAGCAGCTTGGCCCGGGATGGGTTCTACGAGCAGTACTTC
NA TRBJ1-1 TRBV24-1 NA CATSDFTTGFLNTEAFF TGTGCCACCAGTGATTTTACCACAGGGTTTTTGAACACTGAAGCTTTCTTT
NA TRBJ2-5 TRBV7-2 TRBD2 CASSYGLVSETQYF TGTGCCAGCAGCTACGGACTAGTTTCGGAGACCCAGTACTTC
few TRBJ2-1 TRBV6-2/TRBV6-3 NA CASSYSFSEMGDEQFF TGTGCCAGCAGTTACTCGTTCTCAGAAATGGGGGATGAGCAGTTCTTC
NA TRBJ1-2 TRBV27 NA CASSLGEDYGYTF TGTGCCAGCAGTTTAGGCGAGGACTATGGCTACACCTTC
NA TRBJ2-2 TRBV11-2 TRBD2 CASSLERERGGRTGELFF TGTGCCAGCAGCTTAGAAAGAGAGCGGGGGGGCCGTACCGGGGAGCTGTTTTTT
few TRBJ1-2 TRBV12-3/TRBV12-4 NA CASSLSSVRF TGTGCCAGCAGTCTTTCTTCAGTCCGCTTC
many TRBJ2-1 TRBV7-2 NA CASSPNLPGGGTTGYSEQFF TGTGCCAGCAGCCCAAACCTCCCTGGGGGGGGGACAACCGGGTACAGTGAGCAGTTCTTC
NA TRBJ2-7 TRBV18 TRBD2 CASSTGTTYEQYF TGTGCCAGCTCAACCGGGACTACCTACGAGCAGTACTTC
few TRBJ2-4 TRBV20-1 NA CSARHKNIQYF TGCAGTGCTAGACACAAAAACATTCAGTACTTC
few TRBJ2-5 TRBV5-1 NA CASSTGSQETQYF TGCGCCAGCAGCACGGGTAGCCAAGAGACCCAGTACTTC
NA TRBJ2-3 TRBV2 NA CASDGHKNRPDTQYF TGTGCCAGCGACGGACACAAAAACCGACCAGATACGCAGTATTTT
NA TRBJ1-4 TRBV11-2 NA CASSLGQGWEKLFF TGTGCCAGCAGCTTAGGCCAGGGATGGGAAAAACTGTTTTTT
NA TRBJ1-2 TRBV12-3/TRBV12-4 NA CASSIHSYGYTF TGTGCCAGCAGTATACACAGCTATGGCTACACCTTC
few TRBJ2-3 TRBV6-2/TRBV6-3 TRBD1 CATDRGTDTQYF TGTGCCACGGACAGGGGCACAGATACGCAGTATTTT
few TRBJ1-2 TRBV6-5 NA CASSSPTGYNGYTF TGTGCCAGCAGCAGCCCCACAGGGTATAATGGCTACACCTTC
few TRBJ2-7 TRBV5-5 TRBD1 CASSEYRGSDEQYF TGTGCCAGCAGCGAGTACAGGGGTAGCGACGAGCAGTACTTC
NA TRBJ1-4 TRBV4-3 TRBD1 CASSPRQGNEKLFF TGCGCCAGCAGCCCCCGACAGGGTAATGAAAAACTGTTTTTT
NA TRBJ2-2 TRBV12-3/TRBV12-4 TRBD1 CAIPRQGGTGELFF TGTGCCATCCCCAGACAGGGGGGGACCGGGGAGCTGTTTTTT
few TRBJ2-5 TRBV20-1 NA CSAIHRLEETQYF TGCAGTGCTATACACCGGCTAGAGGAGACCCAGTACTTC
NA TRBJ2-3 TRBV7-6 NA CASSLQVAGTDTQYF TGTGCCAGCAGCTTACAGGTCGCCGGCACAGATACGCAGTATTTT
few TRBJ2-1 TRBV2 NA CASSPRAPSNEQFF TGTGCCAGCAGCCCCCGGGCCCCTTCTAATGAGCAGTTCTTC
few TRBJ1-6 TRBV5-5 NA CASSGLKGGNSPLHF TGTGCCAGCAGCGGCCTAAAGGGGGGAAACTCACCCCTCCACTTT
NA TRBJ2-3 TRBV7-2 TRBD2 CASSVAGGFGDTQYF TGTGCCAGCAGCGTAGCGGGGGGGTTCGGAGATACGCAGTATTTT
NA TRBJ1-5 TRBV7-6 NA CASSLMVNQPQHF TGTGCCAGCAGCTTAATGGTCAATCAGCCCCAGCATTTT
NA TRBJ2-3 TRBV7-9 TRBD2 CASSYSGGAGADTQYF TGTGCCAGCAGTTATAGCGGGGGGGCCGGGGCAGATACGCAGTATTTT
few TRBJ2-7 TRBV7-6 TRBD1 CASSPRRDRLYEQYF TGTGCCAGCAGCCCCCGCCGGGACAGACTCTACGAGCAGTACTTC
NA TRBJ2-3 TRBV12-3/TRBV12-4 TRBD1 CASSDVGTGIDTQYF TGTGCCAGCAGTGACGTCGGGACAGGGATAGATACGCAGTATTTT
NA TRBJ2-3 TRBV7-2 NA CASSYRDRATDTQYF TGTGCCAGCAGCTACCGGGACCGGGCCACAGATACGCAGTATTTT
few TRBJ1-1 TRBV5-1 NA CASKRGMEAFF TGCGCCAGCAAACGGGGGATGGAAGCTTTCTTT
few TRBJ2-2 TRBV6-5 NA CASTPGWGRDTGELFF TGTGCCAGCACCCCAGGTTGGGGGCGGGACACCGGGGAGCTGTTTTTT
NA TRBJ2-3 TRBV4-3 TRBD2 CASSGGLAGSTDTQYF TGCGCCAGCAGCGGCGGACTAGCAGGGAGCACAGATACGCAGTATTTT
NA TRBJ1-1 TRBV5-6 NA CASRRSVGTEAFF TGTGCCAGCAGGAGGTCGGTGGGCACTGAAGCTTTCTTT
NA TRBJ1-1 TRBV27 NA CASARWGTEAFF TGTGCCAGCGCGAGGTGGGGCACTGAAGCTTTCTTT
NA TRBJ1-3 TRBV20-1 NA CSARTAGSGNTIYF TGCAGTGCGAGGACTGCGGGCTCGGGAAACACCATATATTTT
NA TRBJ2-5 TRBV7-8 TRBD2 CASSLDVSGKTQYF TGTGCCAGCAGCTTAGATGTTAGCGGGAAGACCCAGTACTTC
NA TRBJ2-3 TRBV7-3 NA CASSLRSAGPYTDTQYF TGTGCCAGCAGCTTAAGATCGGCAGGTCCATACACAGATACGCAGTATTTT
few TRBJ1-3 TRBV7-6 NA CASSPDSIGNTIYF TGTGCCAGCAGCCCAGACTCGATAGGAAACACCATATATTTT
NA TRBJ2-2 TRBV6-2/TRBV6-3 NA CASSSTRDPVRRNTGELFF TGTGCCAGCAGTTCGACTCGGGACCCCGTTCGCCGGAACACCGGGGAGCTGTTTTTT
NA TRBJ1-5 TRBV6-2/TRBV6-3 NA CASNGYSNQPQHF TGTGCCAGCAACGGTTATAGCAATCAGCCCCAGCATTTT